This T cell receptor (beta chain) was profiled in a study of T-cell memory formation after mild COVID-19. Study as a whole: Among the donors, TCR clusters were largely specific to each donor.

Libraries for TCRalpha and TCRbeta carried sample barcodes and unique molecular identifiers via 5'RACE. TCRdb re-called the 5' RACE reads with MiXCR, one entry per CDR3 protein. The data hold hundreds of thousands of distinct CDR3 sequences, with under 20% observed a single time. Broader study findings: Later expanders leaned CD4+, whereas day 15 to 85 contracting clones were balanced CD4/CD8. Cross-reactive memory seemingly joined, as some responding clones were found in pre-infection memory.

This clonotype was observed a handful of times. The antigen is unknown. This clonotype was sampled from an adult woman who had mild COVID-19 (a few samples of this study predate the infection). Cell type and time point are not known. The sequenced material came from PBMCs or a T cell subset sorted from them (not recorded which).

The CDR3 nucleotides read TGTGCCACCAGTGATTTGCTTCAGAGGGAACAGTTCTTC. This encodes CATSDLLQREQFF. The chain employs TRBV24-1 and TRBJ2-1; D possibly corresponds to TRBD2 (5 bases). The CDR3 length is 13 residues. From germline, CDR1 is KGHDR and CDR2 SFDVKD. V was clipped by 0 bases and J by 13 bases, with 12 bases between them.